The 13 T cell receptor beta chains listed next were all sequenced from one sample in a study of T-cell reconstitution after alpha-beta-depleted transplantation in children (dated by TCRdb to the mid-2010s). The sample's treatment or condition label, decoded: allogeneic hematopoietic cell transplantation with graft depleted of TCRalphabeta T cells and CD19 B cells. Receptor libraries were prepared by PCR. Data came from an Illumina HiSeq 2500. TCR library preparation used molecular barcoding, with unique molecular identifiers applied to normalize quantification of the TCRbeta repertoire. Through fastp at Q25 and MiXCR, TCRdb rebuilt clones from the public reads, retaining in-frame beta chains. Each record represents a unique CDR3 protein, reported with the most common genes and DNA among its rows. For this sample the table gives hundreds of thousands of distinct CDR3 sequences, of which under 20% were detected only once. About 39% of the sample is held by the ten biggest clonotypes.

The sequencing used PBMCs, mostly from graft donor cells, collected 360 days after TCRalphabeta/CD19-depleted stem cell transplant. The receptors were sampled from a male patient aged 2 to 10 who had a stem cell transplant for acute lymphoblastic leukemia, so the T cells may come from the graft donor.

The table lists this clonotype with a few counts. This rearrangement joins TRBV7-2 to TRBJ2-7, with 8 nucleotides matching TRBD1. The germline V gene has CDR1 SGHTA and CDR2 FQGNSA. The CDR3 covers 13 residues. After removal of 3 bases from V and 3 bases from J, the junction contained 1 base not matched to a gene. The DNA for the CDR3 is TGTGCCAGCAGCTTCACAGGGGGCTACGAGCAGTACTTC. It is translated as CASSFTGGYEQYF.

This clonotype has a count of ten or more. In DNA, the CDR3 is TGTGCCAGCAGCACCGTACCCGGGCAAGGAAACACCATATATTTT. This codes for CASSTVPGQGNTIYF. The rearrangement joins TRBV7-8 to TRBJ1-3; D gene uncertain. V was pared by 5 bases and J by 4 bases, with 15 bases between. Germline CDR1 is SGHVS and CDR2 is FQNEAQ. This CDR3 is built from 15 residues.

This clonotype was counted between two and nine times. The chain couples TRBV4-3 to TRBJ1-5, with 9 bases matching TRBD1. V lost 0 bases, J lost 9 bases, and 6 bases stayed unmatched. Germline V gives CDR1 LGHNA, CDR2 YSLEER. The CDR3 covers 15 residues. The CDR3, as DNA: TGCGCCAGCAGCCAAGATTGGACAGGGGAGGCGCCCCAGCATTTT. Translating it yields CASSQDWTGEAPQHF.

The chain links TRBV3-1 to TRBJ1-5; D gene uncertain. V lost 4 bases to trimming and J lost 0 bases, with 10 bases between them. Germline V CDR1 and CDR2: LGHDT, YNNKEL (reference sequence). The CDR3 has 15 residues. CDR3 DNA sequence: TGTGCCAGCAGCCTTGGTTCGGTTAGCAATCAGCCCCAGCATTTT. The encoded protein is CASSLGSVSNQPQHF.

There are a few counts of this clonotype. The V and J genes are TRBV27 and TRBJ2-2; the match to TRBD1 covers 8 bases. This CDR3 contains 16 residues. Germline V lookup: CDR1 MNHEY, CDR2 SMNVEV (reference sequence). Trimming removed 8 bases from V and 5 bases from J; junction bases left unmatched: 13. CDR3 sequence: CASYPWTGSRTGELFF. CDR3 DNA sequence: TGTGCCAGCTATCCATGGACAGGGAGTAGGACCGGGGAGCTGTTTTTT.

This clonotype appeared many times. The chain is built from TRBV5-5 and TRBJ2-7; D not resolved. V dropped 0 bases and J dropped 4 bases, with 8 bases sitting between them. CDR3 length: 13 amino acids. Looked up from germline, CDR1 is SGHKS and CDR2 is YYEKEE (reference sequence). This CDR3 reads CASSLGGRYEQYF. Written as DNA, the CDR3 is TGTGCCAGCAGCTTGGGCGGCAGATACGAGCAGTACTTC.

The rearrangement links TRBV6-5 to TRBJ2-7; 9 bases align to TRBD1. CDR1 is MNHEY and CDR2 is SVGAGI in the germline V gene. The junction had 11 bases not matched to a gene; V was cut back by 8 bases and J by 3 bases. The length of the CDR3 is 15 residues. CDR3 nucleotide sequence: TGTGCCAGCCAAGGGAGGGACAGGGCCCTCTACGAGCAGTACTTC. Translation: CASQGRDRALYEQYF.

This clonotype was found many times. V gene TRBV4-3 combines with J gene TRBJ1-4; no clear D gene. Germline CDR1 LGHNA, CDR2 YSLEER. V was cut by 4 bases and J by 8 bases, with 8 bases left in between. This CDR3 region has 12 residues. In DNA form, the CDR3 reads TGCGCCAGCAGCCTCGGCGGGGAAAAACTGTTTTTT. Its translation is CASSLGGEKLFF.

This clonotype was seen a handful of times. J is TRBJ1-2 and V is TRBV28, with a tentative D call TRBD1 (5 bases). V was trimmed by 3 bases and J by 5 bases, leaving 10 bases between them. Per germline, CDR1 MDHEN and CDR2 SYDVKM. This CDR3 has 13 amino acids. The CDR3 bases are TGTGCCAGCAGTTTTGGGGGGATTTATGGCTACACCTTC. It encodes CASSFGGIYGYTF.

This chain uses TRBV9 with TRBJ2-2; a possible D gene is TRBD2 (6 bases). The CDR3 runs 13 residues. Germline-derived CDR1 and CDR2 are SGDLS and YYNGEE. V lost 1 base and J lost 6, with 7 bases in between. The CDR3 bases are TGTGCCAGCAGCGTATTAGCGGCCGGGGAGCTGTTTTTT. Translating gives CASSVLAAGELFF.

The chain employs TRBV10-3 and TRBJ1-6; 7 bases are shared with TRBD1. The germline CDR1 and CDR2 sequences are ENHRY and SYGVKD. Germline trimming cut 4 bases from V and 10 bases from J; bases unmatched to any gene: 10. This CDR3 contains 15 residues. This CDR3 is CAISAGDSLTSPLHF. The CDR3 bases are TGTGCCATCAGTGCAGGGGACAGCTTAACCTCACCCCTCCACTTT.

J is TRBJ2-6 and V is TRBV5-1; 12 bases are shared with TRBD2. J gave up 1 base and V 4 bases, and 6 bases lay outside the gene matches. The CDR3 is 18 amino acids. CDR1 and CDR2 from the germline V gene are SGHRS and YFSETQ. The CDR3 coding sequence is TGCGCCAGCAGCGGATGGACTAGCGGGGCTTCTGGGGCCAACGTCCTGACTTTC. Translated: CASSGWTSGASGANVLTF.

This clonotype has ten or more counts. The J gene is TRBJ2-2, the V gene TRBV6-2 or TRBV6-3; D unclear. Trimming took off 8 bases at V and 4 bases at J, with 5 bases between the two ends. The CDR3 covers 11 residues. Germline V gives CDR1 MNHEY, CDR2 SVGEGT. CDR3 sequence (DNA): TGTGCCAGCCAAGGCACCGGGGAGCTGTTTTTT. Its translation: CASQGTGELFF.